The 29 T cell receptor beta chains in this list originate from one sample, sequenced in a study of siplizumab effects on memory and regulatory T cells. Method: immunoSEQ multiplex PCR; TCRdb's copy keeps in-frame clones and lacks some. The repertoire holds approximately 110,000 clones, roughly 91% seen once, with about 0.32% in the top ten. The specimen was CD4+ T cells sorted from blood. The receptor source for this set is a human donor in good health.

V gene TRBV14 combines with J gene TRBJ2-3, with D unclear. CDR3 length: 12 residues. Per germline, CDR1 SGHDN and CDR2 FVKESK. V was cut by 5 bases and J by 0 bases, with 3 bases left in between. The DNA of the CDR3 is TGTGCCAGCAGCGGAAGCACAGATACGCAGTATTTT. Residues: CASSGSTDTQYF.

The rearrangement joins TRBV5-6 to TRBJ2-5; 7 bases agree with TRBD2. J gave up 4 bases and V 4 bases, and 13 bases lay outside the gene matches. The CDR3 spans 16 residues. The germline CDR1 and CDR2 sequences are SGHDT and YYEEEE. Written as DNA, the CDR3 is TGTGCCAGCAGCCCGAATGGGGAGGGAGCCGGAGAGACCCAGTACTTC. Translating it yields CASSPNGEGAGETQYF.

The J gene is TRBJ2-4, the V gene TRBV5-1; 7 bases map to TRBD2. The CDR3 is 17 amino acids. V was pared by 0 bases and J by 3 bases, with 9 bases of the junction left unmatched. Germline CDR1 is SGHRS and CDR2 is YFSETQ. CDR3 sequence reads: CASSLEGRGWGKNIQYF. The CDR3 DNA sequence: TGCGCCAGCAGCTTGGAGGGGAGGGGATGGGGCAAAAACATTCAGTACTTC.

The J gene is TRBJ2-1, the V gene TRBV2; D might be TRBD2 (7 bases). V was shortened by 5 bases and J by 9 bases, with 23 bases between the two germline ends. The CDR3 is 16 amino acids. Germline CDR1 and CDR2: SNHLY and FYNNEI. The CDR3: CASSPLSLRGGGEQFF. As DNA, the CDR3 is TGTGCCAGCAGTCCGCTCTCTCTGAGGGGGGGCGGTGAGCAGTTCTTC. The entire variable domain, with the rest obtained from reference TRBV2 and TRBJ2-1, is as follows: EPEVTQTPSHQVTQMGQEVILRCVPISNHLYFYWYRQILGQKVEFLVSFYNNEISEKSEIFDDQFSVERPDGSNFTLKIRSTKLEDSAMYFCASSPLSLRGGGEQFFGPGTRLTVL.

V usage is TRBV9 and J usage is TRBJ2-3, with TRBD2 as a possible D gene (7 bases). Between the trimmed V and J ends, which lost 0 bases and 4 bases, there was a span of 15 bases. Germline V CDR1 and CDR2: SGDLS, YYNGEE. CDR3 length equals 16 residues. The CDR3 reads CASSVGRGAQADTQYF. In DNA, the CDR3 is TGTGCCAGCAGCGTAGGCCGGGGGGCACAGGCAGATACGCAGTATTTT.

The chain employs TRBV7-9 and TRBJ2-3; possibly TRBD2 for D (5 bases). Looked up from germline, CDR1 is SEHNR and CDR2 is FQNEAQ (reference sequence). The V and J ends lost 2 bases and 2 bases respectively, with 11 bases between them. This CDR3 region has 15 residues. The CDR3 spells CASSLTAGYTDTQYF. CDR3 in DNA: TGTGCCAGCAGCTTAACGGCGGGCTACACAGATACGCAGTATTTT.

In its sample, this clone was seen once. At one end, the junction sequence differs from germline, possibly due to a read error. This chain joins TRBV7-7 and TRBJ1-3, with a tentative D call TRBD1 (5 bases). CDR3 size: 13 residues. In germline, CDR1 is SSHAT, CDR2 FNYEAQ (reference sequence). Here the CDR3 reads CASSLGQGNTIYF. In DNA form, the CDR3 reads TGTGCTAGCAGCTTGGGGCAGGGAAACACCATATATTTT.

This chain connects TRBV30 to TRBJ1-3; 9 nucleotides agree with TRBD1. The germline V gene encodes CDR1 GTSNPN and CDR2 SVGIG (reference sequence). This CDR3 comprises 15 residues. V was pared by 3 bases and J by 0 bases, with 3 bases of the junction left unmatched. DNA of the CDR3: TGTGCCTGGAGGGACAGGGGCAACTCTGGAAACACCATATATTTT. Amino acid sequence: CAWRDRGNSGNTIYF.

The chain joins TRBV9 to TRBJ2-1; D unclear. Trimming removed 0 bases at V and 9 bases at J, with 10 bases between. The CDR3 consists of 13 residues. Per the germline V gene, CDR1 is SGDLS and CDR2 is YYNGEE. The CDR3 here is CASSVEQFSEQFF. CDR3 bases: TGTGCCAGCAGCGTAGAACAGTTTAGTGAGCAGTTCTTC. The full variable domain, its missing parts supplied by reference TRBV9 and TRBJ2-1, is DSGVTQTPKHLITATGQRVTLRCSPRSGDLSVYWYQQSLDQGLQFLIQYYNGEERAKGNILERFSAQQFPDLHSELNLSSLELGDSALYFCASSVEQFSEQFFGPGTRLTVL.

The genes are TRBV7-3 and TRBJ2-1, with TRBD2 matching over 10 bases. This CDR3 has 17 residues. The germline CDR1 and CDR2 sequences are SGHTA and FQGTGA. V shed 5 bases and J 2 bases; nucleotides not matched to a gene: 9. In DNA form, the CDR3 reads TGTGCCAGCAGCCAAACCGCTAGCGGGAGACCCTACAATGAGCAGTTCTTC. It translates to CASSQTASGRPYNEQFF. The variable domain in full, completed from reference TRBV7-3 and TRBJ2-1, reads GAGVSQTPSNKVTEKGKYVELRCDPISGHTALYWYRQSLGQGPEFLIYFQGTGAADDSGLPNDRFFAVRPEGSVSTLKIQRTERGDSAVYLCASSQTASGRPYNEQFFGPGTRLTVL.

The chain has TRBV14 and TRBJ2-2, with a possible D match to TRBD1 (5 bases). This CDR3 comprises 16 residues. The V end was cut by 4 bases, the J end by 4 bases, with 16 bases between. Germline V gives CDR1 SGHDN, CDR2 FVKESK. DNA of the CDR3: TGTGCCAGCAGCCCCGGGCTTGGTGGGGCCACCGGGGAGCTGTTTTTT. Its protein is CASSPGLGGATGELFF.

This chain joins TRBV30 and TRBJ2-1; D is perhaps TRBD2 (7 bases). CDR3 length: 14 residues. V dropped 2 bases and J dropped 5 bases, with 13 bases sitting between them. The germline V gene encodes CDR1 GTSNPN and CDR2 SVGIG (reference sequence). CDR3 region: CAWSRGGPDNEQFF. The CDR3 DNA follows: TGTGCCTGGAGTAGGGGGGGGCCAGACAATGAGCAGTTCTTC.

CDR3 loop: CASSQPREGAKVGYTF. CDR3 nucleotide sequence: TGCGCCAGCAGCCAACCTCGGGAGGGGGCCAAGGTTGGCTACACCTTC. V is TRBV4-1 and J is TRBJ1-2, with 7 bases aligning to TRBD1. Trimming at V came to 2 bases and at J to 7 bases, leaving 13 bases not matched to a gene. The CDR3 has 16 amino acids. Germline V gene lookup returns CDR1 MGHRA and CDR2 YSYEKL.

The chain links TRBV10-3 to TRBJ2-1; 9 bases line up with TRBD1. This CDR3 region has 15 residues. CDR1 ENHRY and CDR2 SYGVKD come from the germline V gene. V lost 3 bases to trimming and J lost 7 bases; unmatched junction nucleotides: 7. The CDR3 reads CAISDEQGAWNEQFF. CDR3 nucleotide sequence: TGTGCCATCAGTGACGAACAGGGGGCGTGGAATGAGCAGTTCTTC.

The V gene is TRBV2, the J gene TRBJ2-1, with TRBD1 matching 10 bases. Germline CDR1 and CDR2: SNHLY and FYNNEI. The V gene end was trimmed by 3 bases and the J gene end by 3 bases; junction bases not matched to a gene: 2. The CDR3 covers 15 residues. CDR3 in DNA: TGTGCCAGCAGTGAGGGGACAGGGGTCTACAATGAGCAGTTCTTC. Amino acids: CASSEGTGVYNEQFF.

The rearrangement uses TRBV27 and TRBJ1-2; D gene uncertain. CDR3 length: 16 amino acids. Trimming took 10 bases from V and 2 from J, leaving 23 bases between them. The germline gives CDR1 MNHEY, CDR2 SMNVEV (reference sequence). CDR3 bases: TGTGCCACCAGGAATGGGCAGCGGCTCACCAACTATGGCTACACCTTC. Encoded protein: CATRNGQRLTNYGYTF.

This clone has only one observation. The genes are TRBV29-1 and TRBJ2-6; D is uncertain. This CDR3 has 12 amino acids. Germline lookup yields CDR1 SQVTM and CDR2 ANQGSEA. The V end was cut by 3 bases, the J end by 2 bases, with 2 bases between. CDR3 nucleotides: TGCAGCGTTGAGGCTGGGGCCAACGTCCTGACTTTC. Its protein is CSVEAGANVLTF.

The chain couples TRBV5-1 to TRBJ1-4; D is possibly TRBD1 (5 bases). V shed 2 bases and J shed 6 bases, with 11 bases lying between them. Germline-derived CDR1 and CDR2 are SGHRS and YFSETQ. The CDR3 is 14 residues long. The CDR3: CASSFQGADEKLFF. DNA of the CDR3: TGCGCCAGCAGCTTCCAGGGAGCGGATGAAAAACTGTTTTTT.

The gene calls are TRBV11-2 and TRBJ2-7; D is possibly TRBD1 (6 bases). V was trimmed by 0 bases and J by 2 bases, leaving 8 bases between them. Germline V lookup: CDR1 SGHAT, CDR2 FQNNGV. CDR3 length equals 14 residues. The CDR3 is CASSLDQGTYEQYF. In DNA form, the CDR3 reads TGTGCCAGCAGCTTAGATCAGGGGACCTACGAGCAGTACTTC.

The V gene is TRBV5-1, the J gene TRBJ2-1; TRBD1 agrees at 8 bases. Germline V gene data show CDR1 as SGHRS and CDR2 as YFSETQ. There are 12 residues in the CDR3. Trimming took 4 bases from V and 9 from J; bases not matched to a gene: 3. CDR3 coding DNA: TGCGCCAGCAGCGGGACAGGCGGTGAGCAGTTCTTC. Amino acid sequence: CASSGTGGEQFF.

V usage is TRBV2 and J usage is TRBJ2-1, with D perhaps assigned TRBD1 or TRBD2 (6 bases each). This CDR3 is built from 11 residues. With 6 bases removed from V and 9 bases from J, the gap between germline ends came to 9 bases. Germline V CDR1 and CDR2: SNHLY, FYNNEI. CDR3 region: CASRGGGEQFF. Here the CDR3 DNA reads TGTGCCAGCAGGGGGGGCGGTGAGCAGTTCTTC.

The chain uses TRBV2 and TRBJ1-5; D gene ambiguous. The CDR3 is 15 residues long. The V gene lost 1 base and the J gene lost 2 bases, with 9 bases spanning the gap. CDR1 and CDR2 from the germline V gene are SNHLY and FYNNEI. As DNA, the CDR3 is TGTGCCAGCAGTGAAGGCGGTGAGGGCAATCAGCCCCAGCATTTT. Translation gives CASSEGGEGNQPQHF.

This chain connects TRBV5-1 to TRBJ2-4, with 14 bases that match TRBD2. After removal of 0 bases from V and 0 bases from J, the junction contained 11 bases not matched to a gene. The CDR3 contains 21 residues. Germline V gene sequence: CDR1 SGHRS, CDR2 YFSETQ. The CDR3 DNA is TGCGCCAGCAGCTTGGAGCCGGGACTAGCGGGGGCGCCCCTAGCCAAAAACATTCAGTACTTC. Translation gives CASSLEPGLAGAPLAKNIQYF.

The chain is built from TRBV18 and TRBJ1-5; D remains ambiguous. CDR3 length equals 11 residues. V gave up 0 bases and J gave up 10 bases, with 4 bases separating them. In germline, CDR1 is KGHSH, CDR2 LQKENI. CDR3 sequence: CASSPPGPQHF. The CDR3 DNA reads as TGTGCCAGCTCACCACCGGGCCCCCAGCATTTT.

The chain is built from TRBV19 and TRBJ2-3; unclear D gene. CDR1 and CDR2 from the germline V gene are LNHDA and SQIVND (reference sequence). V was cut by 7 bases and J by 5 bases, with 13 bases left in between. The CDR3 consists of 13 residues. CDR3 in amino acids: CASTPAERDTQYF. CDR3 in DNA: TGTGCCAGTACCCCGGCGGAGAGAGATACGCAGTATTTT.

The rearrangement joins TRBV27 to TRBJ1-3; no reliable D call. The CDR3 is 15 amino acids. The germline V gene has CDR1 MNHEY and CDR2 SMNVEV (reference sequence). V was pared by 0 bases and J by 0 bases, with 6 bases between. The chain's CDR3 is CASSLSPSSGNTIYF. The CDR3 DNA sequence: TGTGCCAGCAGTTTATCCCCGAGCTCTGGAAACACCATATATTTT.

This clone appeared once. CDR3 in DNA: TGTGCCAGCAGCCCCCCCGGACTAGCGGTTTCCTACAATGAGCAGTTCTTC. Protein product: CASSPPGLAVSYNEQFF. The rearrangement links TRBV7-8 to TRBJ2-1; 10 bases map to TRBD2. This CDR3 is 17 amino acids long. The V and J ends lost 5 bases and 1 base, in that order; junction bases with no gene match: 8. CDR1 and CDR2 from the germline V gene are SGHVS and FQNEAQ.

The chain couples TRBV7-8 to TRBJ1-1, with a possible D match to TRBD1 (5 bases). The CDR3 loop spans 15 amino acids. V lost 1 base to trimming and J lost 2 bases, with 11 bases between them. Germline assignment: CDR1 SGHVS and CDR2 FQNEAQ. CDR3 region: CASSLEGVSNTEAFF. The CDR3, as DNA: TGTGCCAGCAGCTTAGAAGGGGTCTCAAACACTGAAGCTTTCTTT. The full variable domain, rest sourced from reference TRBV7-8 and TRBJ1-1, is GAGVSQSPRYKVAKRGQDVALRCDPISGHVSLFWYQQALGQGPEFLTYFQNEAQLDKSGLPSDRFFAERPEGSVSTLKIQRTQQEDSAVYLCASSLEGVSNTEAFFGQGTRLTVV.

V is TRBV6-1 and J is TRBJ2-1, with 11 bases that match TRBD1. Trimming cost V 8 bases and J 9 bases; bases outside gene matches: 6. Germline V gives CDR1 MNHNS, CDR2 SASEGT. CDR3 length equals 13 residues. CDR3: CASGWTGGFEQFF. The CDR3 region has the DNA TGTGCCAGCGGATGGACAGGGGGCTTTGAGCAGTTCTTC.